This record looks at one T cell receptor (beta chain) sequence and its context. The entry originates in a study of blood T cell repertoires in COVID-19. Study-wide background: Sources were T cells, B-cell-depleted T cells, or PBMCs; the material itself was cDNA or gDNA.

The CDR3 consists of 14 residues. The V gene's germline CDR1 is LNHDA and CDR2 SQIVND (reference sequence). V was trimmed by 4 bases and J by 9 bases, leaving 19 bases between them. Methods used by the authors: Amplifying reference gene primers gave estimates of nucleated cell counts. The table came from immunoSEQ multiplex PCR; TCRdb's copy has only in-frame clones and leaves some out. V and J calls and clone size follow that table, whereas D and trimming were derived from the DNA. In the table there are over 25,000 clones, 90% of which are singletons. The clonotype was recovered from a man between 65 and 85 years old with active or convalescent COVID-19. The rearrangement links TRBV19 to TRBJ2-7; D ambiguous. Sequencing was done on a sample of peripheral blood. The CDR3 nucleotides are TGTGCCAGTAGTACATCTGCCGAGGCAGTAGGGCAGTACTTC. Its protein is CASSTSAEAVGQYF.